The sequence of this TCR beta chain was determined in a study of T-cell reconstitution after alpha-beta-depleted transplantation in children (TCRdb year 2016). Study-level background: Using TCR repertoire profiling, the study followed T-cell immune reconstitution in a quantitative way in children after TCRalphabeta/CD19-depleted allogeneic hematopoietic cell transplantation. Results the study describes overall, beyond this receptor: The frequencies of hyperexpanded clones fell over the following months, and after one year, T-cell counts and TCRbeta diversity were mostly attributed to newly produced T cells. In some patients, high TCRbeta diversity at day 60 was attributed to recipient T cells and intrathymic progenitors that had survived conditioning. The apparently early recovery of alphabetaT-cell counts about two months after transplant reportedly depended on only several hundred rapidly expanded clones that came from non-depleted graft cells.

The CDR3 covers 13 residues, taking in both the cysteine and the phenylalanine. Solely the CDR3 DNA is kept, with 39 bases framed from the first base. The trim is 4 bases for V and 0 bases for J, with a gap of 7 bases between the germline ends. CDR1 and CDR2 are read off the germline V gene (reference sequence) as MNHEY and SMNVEV. Library generation was performed with PCR. Sequenced on an Illumina HiSeq 2500. Molecular barcoding was employed in the preparation of TCR libraries, with unique molecular identifiers being used to normalize TCRbeta repertoire quantification. TCRdb trimmed the raw reads at Q25, called clones with MiXCR and kept productive beta chains. Identical CDR3 protein sequences are pooled into one entry, listed with their most common genes and DNA. For this sample the table gives 200,000 or so distinct CDR3 sequences, of which roughly 6.5% were detected only once. About 4.3% of the sample is taken by the ten largest.

This clonotype was picked up many times. What antigen it recognizes has not been identified. Per-base qualities were not stored, and no clone one base away is much larger. According to the study, the label for this sample's treatment or condition signals: allogeneic hematopoietic cell transplantation with graft depleted of TCRalphabeta T cells and CD19 B cells. The children who served as transplant recipients had been given grafts of TCRalphabeta/CD19-depleted allogeneic hematopoietic cells. The sequence derives from a girl less than two years old with combined immunodeficiency, due to receive a stem cell transplant. The input for sequencing was PBMCs, taken before TCRalphabeta/CD19-depleted stem cell transplant. This chain joins TRBV27 to TRBJ2-7; there is no confident call for the D gene. This receptor carries the CDR3 CASSYLNSYEQYF. The DNA reads TGTGCCAGCAGTTACCTTAACTCCTACGAGCAGTACTTC.